The subject of this entry is one T cell receptor (beta chain). The antigen is not known. Researchers divided each subset's genomic DNA evenly across several immunoSEQ plates. Some clones are missing from TCRdb's copy, which holds only in-frame ones; the method was immunoSEQ multiplex PCR. The top ten hold approximately 12% of the sample, which has around 440,000 clones, about 74% seen once. These data belong to a study of shared clonotypes between healthy human individuals. Overall study findings and caveats: Enrolling few donors narrowed the genetic and exposure-history diversity that was represented.

With 5 bases removed from V and 15 bases from J, the gap between germline ends came to 20 bases. The CDR3 runs to 13 residues. Germline loops: CDR1 MDHEN, CDR2 SYDVKM. This chain links TRBV28 with TRBJ2-1, with a weak D call TRBD2 (5 bases). The sequencing input was PBMCs. This receptor was identified in a middle-aged woman in good health. Some clones in this sample may be carry-over from other donors' samples. CDR3 residues: CASSRGGATLGFF. CDR3 DNA sequence: TGTGCCAGCAGTCGGGGTGGTGCGACCCTAGGGTTCTTC. Complete variable domain (other parts from reference TRBV28 and TRBJ2-1): DVKVTQSSRYLVKRTGEKVFLECVQDMDHENMFWYRQDPGLGLRLIYFSYDVKMKEKGDIPEGYSVSREKKERFSLILESASTNQTSMYLCASSRGGATLGFFGPGTRLTVL.